Given below is one T cell receptor beta chain in context. Germline trimming cut 5 bases from V and 6 bases from J; bases unmatched to any gene: 4. This CDR3 spans 14 amino acids. Germline V gene lookup returns CDR1 SEHNR and CDR2 FQNEAQ (reference sequence). Clones were read by immunoSEQ multiplex PCR, and TCRdb kept only the in-frame ones, dropping some. Found here are about 31,000 clones, around nine tenths of them singletons; the top ten hold approximately 6.6%. These data originate in a study of T cell changes during pregnancy in multiple sclerosis. This receptor was taken from a female donor with multiple sclerosis, enrolled in a pregnancy study. V gene TRBV7-9 combines with J gene TRBJ1-4; TRBD1 aligns across 9 bases. The source material was CD8+ T cells from peripheral blood mononuclear cells, sampled in the second trimester of pregnancy. Written as DNA, the CDR3 is TGTGCCAGCAGCCCTCGGGACAGGGATGAAAAACTGTTTTTT. As protein: CASSPRDRDEKLFF.